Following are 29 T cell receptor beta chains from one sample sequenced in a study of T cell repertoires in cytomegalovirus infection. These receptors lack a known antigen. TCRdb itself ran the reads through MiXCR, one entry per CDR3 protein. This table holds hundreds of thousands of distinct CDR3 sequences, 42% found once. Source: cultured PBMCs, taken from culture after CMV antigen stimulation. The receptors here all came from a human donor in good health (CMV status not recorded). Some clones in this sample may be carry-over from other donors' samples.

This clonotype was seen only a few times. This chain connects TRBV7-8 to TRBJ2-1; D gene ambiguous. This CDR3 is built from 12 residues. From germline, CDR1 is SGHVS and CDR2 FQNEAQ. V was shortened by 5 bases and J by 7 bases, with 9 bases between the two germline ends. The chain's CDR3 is CASSNGRNEQFF. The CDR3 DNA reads TGTGCCAGCAGCAACGGGCGGAATGAGCAGTTCTTC.

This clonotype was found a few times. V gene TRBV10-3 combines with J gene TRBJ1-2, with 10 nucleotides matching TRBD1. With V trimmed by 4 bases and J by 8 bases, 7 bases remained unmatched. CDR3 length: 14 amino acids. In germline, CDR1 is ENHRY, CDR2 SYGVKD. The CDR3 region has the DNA TGTGCCATCAGTGCCCACGGACAGGGGGGGGGCTACACCTTC. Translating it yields CAISAHGQGGGYTF.

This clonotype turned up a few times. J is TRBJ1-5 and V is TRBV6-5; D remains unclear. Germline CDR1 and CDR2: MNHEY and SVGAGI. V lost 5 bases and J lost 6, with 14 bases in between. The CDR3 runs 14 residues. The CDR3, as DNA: TGTGCCAGCAGTCGTGGAAAGTTGGGTCAGCCCCAGCATTTT. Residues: CASSRGKLGQPQHF.

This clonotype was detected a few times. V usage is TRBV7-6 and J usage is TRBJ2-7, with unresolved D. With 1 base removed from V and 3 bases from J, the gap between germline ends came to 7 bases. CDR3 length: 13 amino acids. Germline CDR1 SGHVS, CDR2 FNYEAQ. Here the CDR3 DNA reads TGTGCCAGCAGCTTAGTCGTCGACTACGAGCAGTACTTC. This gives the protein CASSLVVDYEQYF.

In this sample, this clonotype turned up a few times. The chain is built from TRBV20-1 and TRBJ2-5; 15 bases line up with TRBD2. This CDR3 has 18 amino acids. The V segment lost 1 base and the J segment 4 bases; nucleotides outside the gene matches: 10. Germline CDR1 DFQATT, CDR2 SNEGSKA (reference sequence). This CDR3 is CSARGYFPGLAGGETQYF. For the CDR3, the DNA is TGCAGTGCTAGAGGGTACTTTCCGGGACTAGCGGGAGGAGAGACCCAGTACTTC.

CDR3 region: CASSLNRGGETQYF. Here the CDR3 DNA reads TGTGCCAGCAGCTTGAACAGGGGGGGGGAGACCCAGTACTTC. The chain couples TRBV7-2 to TRBJ2-5; TRBD1 is a possible D gene (8 bases). The germline V gene encodes CDR1 SGHTA and CDR2 FQGNSA. V was pared by 3 bases and J by 5 bases, with 13 bases between. The CDR3 extends over 14 amino acids. The variable domain in full, with the rest retrieved from reference TRBV7-2 and TRBJ2-5, is GAGVSQSPSNKVTEKGKDVELRCDPISGHTALYWYRQSLGQGLEFLIYFQGNSAPDKSGLPSDRFSAERTGGSVSTLTIQRTQQEDSAVYLCASSLNRGGETQYFGPGTRLLVL.

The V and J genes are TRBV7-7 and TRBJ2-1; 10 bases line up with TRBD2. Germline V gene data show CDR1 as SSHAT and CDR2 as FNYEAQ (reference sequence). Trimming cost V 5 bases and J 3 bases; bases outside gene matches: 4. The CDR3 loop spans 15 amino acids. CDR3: CASSPLAGDYNEQFF. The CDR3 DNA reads TGTGCCAGCAGCCCTCTAGCGGGGGACTACAATGAGCAGTTCTTC.

The CDR3 is CASSLSLPTGLVDGYTF. The CDR3, as DNA: TGTGCCAGCAGTTTATCCCTCCCCACAGGGTTAGTGGATGGCTACACCTTC. The chain carries TRBV27 and TRBJ1-2, with D perhaps matching TRBD1 (6 bases). Germline V gives CDR1 MNHEY, CDR2 SMNVEV (reference sequence). With 0 bases removed from V and 6 bases from J, the gap between germline ends came to 20 bases. This CDR3 is built from 17 residues.

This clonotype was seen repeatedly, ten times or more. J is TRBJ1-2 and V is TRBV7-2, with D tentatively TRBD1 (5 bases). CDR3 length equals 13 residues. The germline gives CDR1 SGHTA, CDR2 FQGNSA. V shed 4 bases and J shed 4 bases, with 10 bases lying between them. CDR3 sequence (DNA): TGTGCCAGCAGCTCCGCCGGGGCCTATGGCTACACCTTC. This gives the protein CASSSAGAYGYTF.

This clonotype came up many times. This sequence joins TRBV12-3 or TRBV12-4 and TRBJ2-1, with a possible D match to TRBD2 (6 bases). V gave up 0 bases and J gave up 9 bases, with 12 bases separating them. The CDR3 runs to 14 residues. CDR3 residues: CASSLAGRGSEQFF. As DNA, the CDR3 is TGTGCCAGCAGTTTAGCTGGCCGGGGGAGTGAGCAGTTCTTC.

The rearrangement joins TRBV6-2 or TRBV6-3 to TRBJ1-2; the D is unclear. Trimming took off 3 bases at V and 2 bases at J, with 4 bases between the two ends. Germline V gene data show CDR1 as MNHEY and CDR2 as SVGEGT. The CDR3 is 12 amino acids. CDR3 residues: CASSYENYGYTF. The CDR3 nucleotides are TGTGCCAGCAGTTATGAAAACTATGGCTACACCTTC.

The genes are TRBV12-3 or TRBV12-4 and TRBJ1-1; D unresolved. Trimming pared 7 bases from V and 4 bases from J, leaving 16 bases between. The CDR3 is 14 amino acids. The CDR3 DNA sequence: TGTGCCAGCACCTACGGCGGGTCTGGCACTGAAGCTTTCTTT. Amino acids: CASTYGGSGTEAFF.

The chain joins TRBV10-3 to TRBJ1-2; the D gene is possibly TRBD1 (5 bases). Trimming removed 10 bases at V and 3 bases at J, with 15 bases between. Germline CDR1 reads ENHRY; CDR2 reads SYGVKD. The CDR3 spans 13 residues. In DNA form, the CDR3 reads TGTGCCAGCGCTGGGGGATCTGACTATGGCTACACCTTC. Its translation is CASAGGSDYGYTF.

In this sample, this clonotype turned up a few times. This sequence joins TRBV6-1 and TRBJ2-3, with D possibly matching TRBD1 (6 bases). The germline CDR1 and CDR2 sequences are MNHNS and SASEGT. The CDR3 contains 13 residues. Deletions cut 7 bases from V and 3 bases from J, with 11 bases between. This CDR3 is CASIGGITDTQYF. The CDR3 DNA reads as TGTGCCAGCATAGGGGGAATTACAGATACGCAGTATTTT.

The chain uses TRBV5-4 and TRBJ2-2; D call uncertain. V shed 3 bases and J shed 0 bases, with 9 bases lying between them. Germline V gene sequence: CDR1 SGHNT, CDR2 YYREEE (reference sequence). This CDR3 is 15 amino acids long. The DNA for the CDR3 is TGTGCCAGCAGCTCATCTAGAGCGAACACCGGGGAGCTGTTTTTT. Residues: CASSSSRANTGELFF.

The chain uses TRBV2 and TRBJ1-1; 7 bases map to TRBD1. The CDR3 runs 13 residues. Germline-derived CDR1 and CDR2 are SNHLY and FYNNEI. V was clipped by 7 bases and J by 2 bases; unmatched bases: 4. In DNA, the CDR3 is TGTGCCAGCAAGGACAGGCGAAACACTGAAGCTTTCTTT. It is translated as CASKDRRNTEAFF.

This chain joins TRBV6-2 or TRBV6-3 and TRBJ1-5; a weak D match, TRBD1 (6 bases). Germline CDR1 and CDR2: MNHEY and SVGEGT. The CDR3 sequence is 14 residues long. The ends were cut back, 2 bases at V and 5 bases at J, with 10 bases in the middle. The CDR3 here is CASSYPWTDQPQHF. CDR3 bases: TGTGCCAGCAGTTACCCCTGGACAGATCAGCCCCAGCATTTT.

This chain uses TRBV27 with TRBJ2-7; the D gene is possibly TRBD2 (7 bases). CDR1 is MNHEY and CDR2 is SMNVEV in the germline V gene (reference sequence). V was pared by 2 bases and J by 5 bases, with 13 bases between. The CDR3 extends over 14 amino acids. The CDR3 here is CASSLLGGVDEQYF. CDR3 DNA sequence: TGTGCCAGCAGTTTACTAGGGGGGGTTGACGAGCAGTACTTC.

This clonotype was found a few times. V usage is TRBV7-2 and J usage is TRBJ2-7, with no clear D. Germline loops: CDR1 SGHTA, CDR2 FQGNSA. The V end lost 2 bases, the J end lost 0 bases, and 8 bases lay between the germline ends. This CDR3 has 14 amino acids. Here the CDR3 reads CASSLWADSYEQYF. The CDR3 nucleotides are TGTGCCAGCAGCTTATGGGCCGACTCCTACGAGCAGTACTTC.

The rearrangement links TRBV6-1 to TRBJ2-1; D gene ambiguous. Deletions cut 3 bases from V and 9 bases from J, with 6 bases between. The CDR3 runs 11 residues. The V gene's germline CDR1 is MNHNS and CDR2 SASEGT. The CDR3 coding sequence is TGTGCCAGCAGTGACTGGGGTGAGCAGTTCTTC. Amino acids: CASSDWGEQFF.

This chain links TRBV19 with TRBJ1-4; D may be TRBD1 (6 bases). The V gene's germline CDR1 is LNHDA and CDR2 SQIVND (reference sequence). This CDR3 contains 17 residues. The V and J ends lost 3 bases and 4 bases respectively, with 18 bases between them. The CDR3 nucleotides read TGTGCCAGTAGTATCCGGAGGGGGGGCTCGAATAATGAAAAACTGTTTTTT. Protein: CASSIRRGGSNNEKLFF.

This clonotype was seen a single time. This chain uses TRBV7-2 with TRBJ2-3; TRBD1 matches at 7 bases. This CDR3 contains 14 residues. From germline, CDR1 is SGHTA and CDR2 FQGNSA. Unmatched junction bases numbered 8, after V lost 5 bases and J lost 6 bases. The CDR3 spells CASSPRTGMDTQYF. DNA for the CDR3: TGTGCCAGCAGCCCGAGGACAGGAATGGATACGCAGTATTTT.

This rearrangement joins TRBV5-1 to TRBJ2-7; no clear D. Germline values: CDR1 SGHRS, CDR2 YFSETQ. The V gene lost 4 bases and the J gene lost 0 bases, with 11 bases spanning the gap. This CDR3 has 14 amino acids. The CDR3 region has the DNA TGCGCCAGCAGCCCAGAGCAGGACTCCTACGAGCAGTACTTC. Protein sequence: CASSPEQDSYEQYF.

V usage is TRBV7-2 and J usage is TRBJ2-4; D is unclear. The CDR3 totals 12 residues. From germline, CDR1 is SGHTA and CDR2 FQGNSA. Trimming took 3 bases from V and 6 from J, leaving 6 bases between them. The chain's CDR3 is CASSFPGNIQYF. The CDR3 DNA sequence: TGTGCCAGCAGCTTCCCAGGAAACATTCAGTACTTC.

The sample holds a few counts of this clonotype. The CDR3 nucleotides read TGCGCCAGCAGTGATCCTAGCGGGGGAGCCTACAATGAGCAGTTCTTC. Translated: CASSDPSGGAYNEQFF. V is TRBV10-1 and J is TRBJ2-1, with 10 positions matching TRBD2. Unmatched junction bases numbered 4, after V lost 3 bases and J lost 2 bases. The germline V gene encodes CDR1 WNHNN and CDR2 SYGVQD (reference sequence). The CDR3 runs to 16 residues.

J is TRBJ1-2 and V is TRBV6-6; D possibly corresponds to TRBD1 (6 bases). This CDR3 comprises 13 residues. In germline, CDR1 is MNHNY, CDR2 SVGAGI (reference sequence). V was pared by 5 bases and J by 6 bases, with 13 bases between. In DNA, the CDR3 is TGTGCCAGCAGTAACAGGGTCGGGAATGGCTACACCTTC. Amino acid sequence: CASSNRVGNGYTF.

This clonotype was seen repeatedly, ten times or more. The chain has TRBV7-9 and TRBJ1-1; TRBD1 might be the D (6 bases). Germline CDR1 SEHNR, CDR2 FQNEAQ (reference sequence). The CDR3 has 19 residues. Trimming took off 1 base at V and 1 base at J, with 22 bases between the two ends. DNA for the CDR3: TGTGCCAGCAGCTTAGTACGCAGGGGCTTGCGGGTAACGAACACTGAAGCTTTCTTT. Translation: CASSLVRRGLRVTNTEAFF.

The CDR3 DNA reads TGTGCCAGCAGCTTGTCGGGTATTGAGCAGTTCTTC. It is translated as CASSLSGIEQFF. The chain employs TRBV5-4 and TRBJ2-1; D gene unclear. Looked up from germline, CDR1 is SGHNT and CDR2 is YYREEE (reference sequence). This CDR3 has 12 residues. V was shortened by 1 base and J by 9 bases, with 8 bases between the two germline ends.

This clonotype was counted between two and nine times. CDR3: CSARPPPGTGYTGELFF. In DNA form, the CDR3 reads TGCAGTGCTAGGCCCCCCCCCGGGACAGGGTACACCGGGGAGCTGTTTTTT. This rearrangement joins TRBV20-1 to TRBJ2-2; 9 nucleotides match TRBD1. CDR3 length equals 17 residues. Germline V gene data show CDR1 as DFQATT and CDR2 as SNEGSKA (reference sequence). Trimming removed 3 bases from V and 3 bases from J; junction bases left unmatched: 11.